These 18 T cell receptor beta chains were all obtained from the same sample, sequenced in a study of a mutant IDH1 vaccine in newly diagnosed glioma. Time point noted: baseline, week 1 (first vaccination visit). Described treatment: pre-vaccination baseline after standard-of-care therapy. The method was immunoSEQ multiplex PCR; TCRdb's version includes in-frame clones alone and lacks a portion of them. The sample gives some 70,000 clones, less than 85% of which show up once; around 8.5% is in the top ten. The sample consisted of PBMCs, taken from a glioma patient treated with radiotherapy, temozolomide or both. Source of these receptors: a man aged 50 to 60 with glioma.

The CDR3 spells CASSGRGGGNYGYTF. As DNA, the CDR3 is TGTGCCAGCAGCGGGAGGGGAGGAGGAAACTATGGCTACACCTTC. The J gene is TRBJ1-2, the V gene TRBV9, with a possible D match to TRBD1 (5 bases). Germline V gives CDR1 SGDLS, CDR2 YYNGEE. The V end was cut by 3 bases, the J end by 2 bases, with 14 bases between. The CDR3 is 15 amino acids.

The J gene is TRBJ1-3, the V gene TRBV5-1; TRBD1 matches 8 bases. J was trimmed by 2 bases and V by 2 bases; bases with no gene match: 3. CDR3 length: 15 residues. Germline CDR1 SGHRS, CDR2 YFSETQ. The CDR3 DNA reads as TGCGCCAGCAGCTTCACAGGGGGTACTGGAAACACCATATATTTT. It encodes CASSFTGGTGNTIYF.

The chain links TRBV9 to TRBJ2-1; D call uncertain. Trimming removed 4 bases at V and 4 bases at J, with 15 bases between. Per the germline V gene, CDR1 is SGDLS and CDR2 is YYNGEE. The length of the CDR3 is 15 residues. The CDR3 DNA follows: TGTGCCAGCAGCTCACAGCAAGGCGGATACAATGAGCAGTTCTTC. This sequence encodes CASSSQQGGYNEQFF.

The V call is TRBV18, the J call TRBJ2-5; TRBD2 agrees at 10 bases. Per germline, CDR1 KGHSH and CDR2 LQKENI. The CDR3 sequence is 14 residues long. The ends lost 5 bases at V and 5 bases at J; junction bases unmatched: 5. CDR3 in DNA: TGTGCCAGCTCAATAGCGGGGGGTCGGGAGACCCAGTACTTC. It specifies CASSIAGGRETQYF. The full variable domain, completed using reference TRBV18 and TRBJ2-5, is NAGVMQNPRHLVRRRGQEARLRCSPMKGHSHVYWYRQLPEEGLKFMVYLQKENIIDESGMPKERFSAEFPKEGPSILRIQQVVRGDSAAYFCASSIAGGRETQYFGPGTRLLVL.

The chain joins TRBV4-3 to TRBJ2-7; the D is unclear. The germline V and J ends were trimmed by 2 bases and 3 bases, with 8 bases remaining between them. This CDR3 is built from 13 residues. Germline values: CDR1 LGHNA, CDR2 YSLEER. Here the CDR3 DNA reads TGCGCCAGCAGCCAAAAATCAGGCTACGAGCAGTACTTC. Protein product: CASSQKSGYEQYF.

The chain links TRBV6-6 to TRBJ2-7; the D gene is possibly TRBD1 (6 bases). Germline-derived CDR1 and CDR2 are MNHNY and SVGAGI (reference sequence). The CDR3 runs 12 residues. V was shortened by 5 bases and J by 3 bases, with 8 bases between the two germline ends. This CDR3 is CASSGQLYEQYF. CDR3 in DNA: TGTGCCAGCAGTGGACAGCTCTACGAGCAGTACTTC.

This clone was counted a single time. The chain joins TRBV18 to TRBJ1-3; 10 bases are shared with TRBD1. V lost 1 base and J lost 1; bases outside the gene matches: 4. This CDR3 region has 17 residues. CDR1 is KGHSH, CDR2 LQKENI, per germline. The CDR3 nucleotides are TGTGCCAGCTCACCACGACAGGGGGCGGTGTCTGGAAACACCATATATTTT. Translation: CASSPRQGAVSGNTIYF.

About this clone: Other DNA sequences in the sample encode the same CDR3. The rearrangement links TRBV7-9 to TRBJ2-1; D unclear. Per the germline V gene, CDR1 is SEHNR and CDR2 is FQNEAQ (reference sequence). The CDR3 contains 11 residues. The V end was cut by 3 bases, the J end by 7 bases, with 4 bases between. The CDR3 protein is CASSLQNEQFF. CDR3 in DNA: TGTGCCAGCAGCTTGCAGAATGAGCAGTTCTTC.

The chain joins TRBV4-2 to TRBJ2-2; TRBD2 aligns across 7 bases. This CDR3 comprises 17 residues. Germline V CDR1 and CDR2: LGHNA, YNFKEQ. Germline trimming cut 1 base from V and 1 base from J; bases unmatched to any gene: 6. The CDR3 nucleotides read TGTGCCAGCAGCCAAGGCTCGGGACTAAAGAACACCGGGGAGCTGTTTTTT. Amino acid sequence: CASSQGSGLKNTGELFF.

This clone was observed at least ten times. The chain couples TRBV4-1 to TRBJ2-1; D is ambiguous. The CDR3 contains 14 residues. From germline, CDR1 is MGHRA and CDR2 YSYEKL. Trimming pared 3 bases from V and 9 bases from J, leaving 15 bases between. The CDR3 is CASSHSRLVIEQFF. CDR3 DNA sequence: TGCGCCAGCAGCCATTCTCGACTGGTTATTGAGCAGTTCTTC.

The V call is TRBV4-2, the J call TRBJ2-7; 12 bases align to TRBD2. The V and J ends lost 0 bases and 9 bases, in that order; junction bases with no gene match: 6. Per germline, CDR1 LGHNA and CDR2 YNFKEQ. The CDR3 loop spans 15 amino acids. The CDR3 DNA reads as TGTGCCAGCAGCCAAGAGACTAGCGGGGGCGGTAGGCAGTACTTC. This encodes CASSQETSGGGRQYF.

This clone appeared many times. This sample includes further DNA sequences coding for the same CDR3. The chain combines TRBV10-3 with TRBJ1-6; a weak D match, TRBD1 (6 bases). The CDR3 has 14 amino acids. Germline V gene sequence: CDR1 ENHRY, CDR2 SYGVKD. The V end was cut by 2 bases, the J end by 7 bases, with 9 bases between. CDR3 sequence (DNA): TGTGCCATCAGTGAGAGGCAGGGGAATTCACCCCTCCACTTT. Translating gives CAISERQGNSPLHF.

The chain employs TRBV9 and TRBJ2-7, with 8 nucleotides matching TRBD2. V lost 2 bases and J lost 6; bases outside the gene matches: 1. Looked up from germline, CDR1 is SGDLS and CDR2 is YYNGEE. There are 12 residues in the CDR3. The CDR3 region is CASSVGGGEQYF. Written as DNA, the CDR3 is TGTGCCAGCAGCGTCGGGGGGGGCGAGCAGTACTTC.

This sequence joins TRBV5-1 and TRBJ1-1; D is unclear. This CDR3 comprises 13 residues. Trimming removed 6 bases at V and 1 base at J, with 10 bases between. Per germline, CDR1 SGHRS and CDR2 YFSETQ. CDR3 bases: TGCGCCAGCAAACAAGGAGCGAACACTGAAGCTTTCTTT. It specifies CASKQGANTEAFF.

A word on this clone: A junction boundary mismatches the germline segment, possibly from a read error. The genes are TRBV6-5 and TRBJ1-1; D is ambiguous. The CDR3 length is 13 residues. Germline CDR1 and CDR2: MNHEY and SVGAGI. CDR3 DNA: TGTGCCAGCAATTACGCGTTCAACACTGAAGCTTTCTTT. Its protein is CASNYAFNTEAFF.

This clone was seen just once. The DNA of the CDR3 is TGTGCCAGCAGCGTAGGACAGGGGCAAGATACGCAGTATTTT. Protein product: CASSVGQGQDTQYF. The V call is TRBV9, the J call TRBJ2-3; 8 bases align to TRBD1. V dropped 0 bases and J dropped 5; count of bases not matched to a gene: 2. Looked up from germline, CDR1 is SGDLS and CDR2 is YYNGEE. The CDR3 is 14 amino acids.

The chain is built from TRBV7-2 and TRBJ2-7; TRBD2 might be the D (6 bases). The CDR3 has 14 residues. The V end was cut by 5 bases, the J end by 4 bases, with 15 bases between. Germline V lookup: CDR1 SGHTA, CDR2 FQGNSA. This CDR3 reads CASSGASEYYEQYF. In DNA, the CDR3 is TGTGCCAGCAGCGGGGCTAGCGAGTATTACGAGCAGTACTTC.

This clone was detected a few times. This chain joins TRBV4-1 and TRBJ1-1; TRBD1 matches at 9 bases. CDR1 is MGHRA and CDR2 is YSYEKL in the germline V gene. With V trimmed by 1 base and J by 0 bases, 3 bases remained unmatched. This CDR3 has 16 residues. CDR3 in amino acids: CASSQGTGDMNTEAFF. The CDR3 DNA is TGCGCCAGCAGCCAAGGGACAGGGGACATGAACACTGAAGCTTTCTTT.